The rows below give T cell receptor beta chains drawn from one sample of a study of T cells in Graves' hyperthyroidism and ophthalmopathy. One entry per CDR3 protein, called by TCRdb with MiXCR from the multiplex PCR reads. Of 280,000 or so distinct CDR3 sequences in the sample, 20% to 30% were seen once. Material: blood. The source of these receptors is a man aged 35-49 years with Graves' hyperthyroidism that later progressed to Graves' ophthalmopathy. The CDR3 runs from the conserved cysteine through the conserved F or W. Fields, in order: D gene, clone size, J gene, V gene, CDR3 DNA, CDR3 protein. The D gene is left open where the match is weak. Part of the rows lack a size; the others show once, few, many or a class for expanded clones.

>TRBD2|-|TRBJ2-5|TRBV18
TGTGCCAGCTCACAACCTGGACTAGCGGGAGGGCCTTGGGAGACCCAGTACTTC
CASSQPGLAGGPWETQYF
>-|-|TRBJ2-5|TRBV6-1
TGTGCCAGCAGTGAATATTACGGGAGAGGAGAGACCCAGTACTTC
CASSEYYGRGETQYF
>-|-|TRBJ1-2|TRBV7-2
TGTGCCAGCAGCTTAGGGACTCTTAACTATGGCTACACCTTC
CASSLGTLNYGYTF
>-|many|TRBJ1-5|TRBV19
TGTGCCAGTAGTATGGGGAGCCAGCCCCAGCATTTT
CASSMGSQPQHF
>TRBD1|-|TRBJ1-3|TRBV11-2
TGTGCCAGCAGCCACCTTATGGGACAGGATTTCGGAAACACCATATATTTT
CASSHLMGQDFGNTIYF
>-|many|TRBJ2-5|TRBV5-1
TGCGCCAGCAGCCCGAGACATCACCAAGAGACCCAGTACTTC
CASSPRHHQETQYF
>-|many|TRBJ1-2|TRBV15
TGTGCCACCAGCAACGCCCAATATGGCTACACCTTC
CATSNAQYGYTF
>TRBD1|-|TRBJ1-2|TRBV6-2/TRBV6-3
TGTGCCAGCAGTAACCCGGGACAGGGGAGGGGTGGCTACACCTTC
CASSNPGQGRGGYTF
>TRBD2|-|TRBJ2-5|TRBV28
TGTGCCAGCCGGGAGCGGGACCCCTTACAAGAGACCCAGTACTTC
CASRERDPLQETQYF
>-|few|TRBJ2-5|TRBV18
TGTGCCAGCTCACCTAGGAGCCCACAAGAGACCCAGTACTTC
CASSPRSPQETQYF
>TRBD1|few|TRBJ2-5|TRBV25-1
TGTGCCAGCAGTGATAGTCGACAGGGGGGATCGGAGACCCAGTACTTC
CASSDSRQGGSETQYF
>-|many|TRBJ2-7|TRBV19
TGTGCCAGTAGTTACTCGGTCCGGGACGAGCAGTACTTC
CASSYSVRDEQYF
>TRBD2|few|TRBJ2-7|TRBV20-1
TGCAGTGCCAACACGGCGGGAGGGCCGTACTTC
CSANTAGGPYF
>-|many|TRBJ1-1|TRBV29-1
TGCAGCGTATTATCCGGGGGCACTGAAGCTTTCTTT
CSVLSGGTEAFF
>TRBD1|-|TRBJ1-1|TRBV28
TGTGCCAGCAGTAGGGGGACAGGGGGTTCCACTGAAGCTTTCTTT
CASSRGTGGSTEAFF
>-|-|TRBJ1-1|TRBV20-1
TGCAGTGCCTTGGGAAAGGGGATCACTGAAGCTTTCTTT
CSALGKGITEAFF
>TRBD2|many|TRBJ2-3|TRBV29-1
TGCAGCGTTGAAGGCGGGAGGGCCGCAGATACGCAGTATTTT
CSVEGGRAADTQYF
>TRBD2|-|TRBJ2-5|TRBV7-8
TGTGCCAGCAGCCCACACTCCGGGGGGGACCAAGAGACCCAGTACTTC
CASSPHSGGDQETQYF
>TRBD1|many|TRBJ1-5|TRBV30
TGTGCCTCCTCCCACCGGGACAGGGCGAAAAATCAGCCCCAGCATTTT
CASSHRDRAKNQPQHF
>-|-|TRBJ2-7|TRBV7-2
TGTGCCAGCAGCAGGCGGGAAGCCTACGAGCAGTACTTC
CASSRREAYEQYF
>-|many|TRBJ1-1|TRBV6-5
TGTGCCAGCAGTTACTCTGCCGAGGGCACTGAAGCTTTCTTT
CASSYSAEGTEAFF
>TRBD1|-|TRBJ1-1|TRBV27
TGTGCCAGCAGTTCCCGGACAGGGGGCCTTTATAGTGAAGCTTTCTTT
CASSSRTGGLYSEAFF
>-|-|TRBJ2-7|TRBV5-1
TGCGCCAGCAGCTTGGCAGATTCCCTCAGGGGGGGAGAGCAGTACTTC
CASSLADSLRGGEQYF
>-|many|TRBJ2-7|TRBV12-3/TRBV12-4
TGTGCCAGCAGTTTTCTAGAGGGCGAGCAGTACTTC
CASSFLEGEQYF
>TRBD2|many|TRBJ2-2|TRBV9
TGTGCCAGCAGCGTAGTTAGCGGGAGTCCAGGGGAGCTGTTTTTT
CASSVVSGSPGELFF
>TRBD1|many|TRBJ1-5|TRBV6-1
TGTGCCAGCAGGGAGGGGGCTGGCAATCAGCCCCAGCATTTT
CASREGAGNQPQHF
>-|-|TRBJ1-1|TRBV6-5
TGTGCCAGCAGTTACAAGGCCGGAATTGAAGCTTTCTTT
CASSYKAGIEAFF
>-|many|TRBJ1-5|TRBV4-1
TGCGCCAGCTCCTCCCGGACAGATTATAGCAATCAGCCCCAGCATTTT
CASSSRTDYSNQPQHF
>TRBD1|few|TRBJ1-2|TRBV6-1
TGTGCCAGCAGTGCCCGACGGGACAGGAGGATCTATGGCTACACCTTC
CASSARRDRRIYGYTF
>TRBD1|few|TRBJ1-2|TRBV5-1
TGCGCCAGCAGCGACTTAAGACAGGGCAACTATGGCTACACCTTC
CASSDLRQGNYGYTF
>TRBD2|many|TRBJ2-7|TRBV20-1
TGCAGTGCCCCAAGGGCTAGCGGGAGCCACGAGCAGTACTTC
CSAPRASGSHEQYF
>-|many|TRBJ2-7|TRBV7-3
TGTGCCAGCAGCCCGACCCAGGGGAACGAGCAGTACTTC
CASSPTQGNEQYF
>-|-|TRBJ1-2|TRBV28
TGTGCCAGCATCCCTCGGGGGGGCGGGCGCTCCTATGGCTACACCTTC
CASIPRGGGRSYGYTF
>-|many|TRBJ2-7|TRBV29-1
TGCAGCGTTGACAGTCCCAGCTACGAGCAGTACTTC
CSVDSPSYEQYF
>TRBD1|many|TRBJ1-2|TRBV18
TGTGCCAGCTCACCTGAGGGGGCGCGAGGCTACACCTTC
CASSPEGARGYTF
>-|many|TRBJ2-7|TRBV14
TGTGCCAGCAGCCAAGATCGGGGTTCCCTCTCCTACGAGCAGTACTTC
CASSQDRGSLSYEQYF
>-|-|TRBJ1-1|TRBV20-1
TGCAGTGCTAATATCCCTAACACTGAAGCTTTCTTT
CSANIPNTEAFF
>TRBD2|many|TRBJ2-2|TRBV27
TGTGCCAGCACCGGAGCGGGAGCCGGGGAGCTGTTTTTT
CASTGAGAGELFF
>-|-|TRBJ1-5|TRBV5-4
TGTGCCAGCAGCCGGGGGCAGGGCCCCGATCAGCCCCAGCATTTT
CASSRGQGPDQPQHF
>-|many|TRBJ2-5|TRBV5-1
TGCGCCAGCAGCGTGGGATCGGGAGTTCCAGAGACCCAGTACTTC
CASSVGSGVPETQYF
>TRBD1|many|TRBJ2-6|TRBV12-3/TRBV12-4
TGTGCCAGCAGTTTGCTGGGGTGGGACAGGCCTAACTCTGGGGCCAACGTCCTGACTTTC
CASSLLGWDRPNSGANVLTF
>TRBD1|-|TRBJ1-1|TRBV7-9
TGTGCCAGCAGCTTACGGACAGGGGGCGAGGATGCTTTCTTT
CASSLRTGGEDAFF
>-|-|TRBJ1-2|TRBV20-1
TGCGGTGCGAGTGGGGCGCGCAAGGGCTACACCTTC
CGASGARKGYTF
>-|many|TRBJ1-5|TRBV19
TGTGCCAGTAGGCCTTACGGTAGATTGAATCAGCCCCAGCATTTT
CASRPYGRLNQPQHF
>-|many|TRBJ1-5|TRBV12-3/TRBV12-4
TGTGCCAGCAGCCCACAGGTGTCCAATCAGCCCCAGCATTTT
CASSPQVSNQPQHF
>-|many|TRBJ1-2|TRBV5-5
TGTGCCAGCAGCCCCCGACAGAACTATGGCTACACCTTC
CASSPRQNYGYTF
>-|-|TRBJ2-7|TRBV12-3/TRBV12-4
TGTGCCAGCAGTCACAAAGGGGGCGAGCAGTACTTC
CASSHKGGEQYF
>-|once|TRBJ2-2|TRBV6-2/TRBV6-3
TGTGCCAGCACGTTGCCGACAGGTCGCGGGGAGCTGTTTTTT
CASTLPTGRGELFF